What follows is one T cell receptor beta chain and its context. Clones were read by immunoSEQ multiplex PCR, and TCRdb kept only the in-frame ones, dropping some. The sample consists of about 2 million clones, roughly 96% of them appearing once. After removal of 5 bases from V and 7 bases from J, the junction contained 5 bases not matched to a gene. CDR3 length equals 13 residues. Germline CDR1 reads GTSNPN; CDR2 reads SVGIG (reference sequence). This specimen belongs to a study of shared clonotypes between healthy human individuals. The sequence came from a man aged 18 to 30 in good health. The chain recombines TRBV30 with TRBJ1-6; 7 bases agree with TRBD1. The sequencing input was naive CD4+ T cells sorted from blood. The subset: CD45RA+ positively selected. The CDR3 reads CAWGTESNSPLHF. As DNA, the CDR3 is TGTGCCTGGGGGACAGAGAGCAATTCACCCCTCCACTTT.